The 22 T cell receptor beta chains in this list originate from one sample, sequenced in a study of cytomegalovirus exposure and HLA in healthy donors. PCR primers comprised 60 Vbeta and 13 Jbeta primers. The data were produced by immunoSEQ multiplex PCR, yet TCRdb's version contains in-frame clones alone and is incomplete. The data show about 100,000 clones, with roughly 79% seen just once and around 14% held by the top ten. The material sequenced was PBMCs. These receptors originate from a woman in her 70s in good health and CMV-seropositive.

This clone was observed a handful of times. CDR3 in DNA: TGTGCCAGCTCCTATCGGTCCGGGGAGCTGTTTTTT. Translating gives CASSYRSGELFF. This chain connects TRBV19 to TRBJ2-2; D unresolved. CDR3 length equals 12 residues. V lost 9 bases and J 6 bases, leaving 11 bases between the germline ends. The germline V gene encodes CDR1 LNHDA and CDR2 SQIVND (reference sequence).

Note on this clone: The same CDR3 is also encoded by other DNA sequences in this sample. J is TRBJ2-1 and V is TRBV15; TRBD2 matches at 7 bases. Trimming took 0 bases from V and 4 from J; bases not matched to a gene: 3. The CDR3 is 15 residues long. Per the germline V gene, CDR1 is LNHNV and CDR2 is YYDKDF (reference sequence). DNA for the CDR3: TGTGCCACCAGCAGAGACCGGGAGGCTTACAATGAGCAGTTCTTC. It is translated as CATSRDREAYNEQFF.

The V call is TRBV5-1, the J call TRBJ1-1; no firm D call. Trimming shortened V by 4 bases and J by 8 bases, and 18 bases separated the two germline ends. The CDR3 has 14 amino acids. The germline V gene has CDR1 SGHRS and CDR2 YFSETQ. The CDR3 region is CASSPGSLDGEAFF. Written as DNA, the CDR3 is TGCGCCAGCAGCCCGGGATCACTTGACGGGGAAGCTTTCTTT.

This chain uses TRBV7-9 with TRBJ2-5; D gene uncertain. Germline-derived CDR1 and CDR2 are SEHNR and FQNEAQ (reference sequence). The V and J ends lost 8 bases and 5 bases respectively, with 6 bases between them. This CDR3 is built from 10 residues. Here the CDR3 DNA reads TGTGCCAGCGCCCAGGAGACCCAGTACTTC. Its translation is CASAQETQYF.

The chain carries TRBV2 and TRBJ2-7; possible D gene TRBD2, 6 bases. Germline V gene data show CDR1 as SNHLY and CDR2 as FYNNEI. The CDR3 is made up of 12 amino acids. This CDR3 reads CPQWRGSYEQYF. As DNA, the CDR3 is TGTCCTCAGTGGAGGGGCTCCTACGAGCAGTACTTC.

This clone was seen more than once but under ten times. The chain uses TRBV30 and TRBJ2-4; 8 positions match TRBD1. Germline values: CDR1 GTSNPN, CDR2 SVGIG (reference sequence). This CDR3 comprises 15 residues. V shed 4 bases and J 5 bases; nucleotides not matched to a gene: 10. CDR3 DNA sequence: TGTGCCTGGAATGGACAGGGCGTGGGGGAAAACATTCAGTACTTC. Translation: CAWNGQGVGENIQYF.

This CDR3 is CASSWPGTGELFF. CDR3 nucleotide sequence: TGTGCCAGCAGCTGGCCGGGGACCGGGGAGCTGTTTTTT. The chain recombines TRBV5-6 with TRBJ2-2; D may be TRBD2 (5 bases). V dropped 3 bases and J dropped 5 bases, with 8 bases sitting between them. The CDR3 totals 13 residues. Germline assignment: CDR1 SGHDT and CDR2 YYEEEE.

The chain uses TRBV6-1 and TRBJ1-2; possibly TRBD1 for D (5 bases). The CDR3 contains 16 residues. Trimming removed 2 bases from V and 0 bases from J, with 13 bases in between. Germline V gives CDR1 MNHNS, CDR2 SASEGT. CDR3 residues: CASSEQGTITNYGYTF. CDR3 DNA sequence: TGTGCCAGCAGTGAACAGGGCACCATCACTAACTATGGCTACACCTTC.

This chain uses TRBV28 with TRBJ2-7, with D possibly matching TRBD2 (6 bases). Germline CDR1 and CDR2: MDHEN and SYDVKM. The CDR3 loop spans 14 amino acids. V was clipped by 2 bases and J by 1 base, with 9 bases between them. Here the CDR3 DNA reads TGTGCCAGCAGTTTAGGGCGGGAATCCTACGAGCAGTACTTC. Protein product: CASSLGRESYEQYF.

This clone showed up just once. The CDR3 nucleotides are TGTGCCAGCAGCTTAGCGACAGGAGTGAACACTGAAGCTTTCTTT. Encoded protein: CASSLATGVNTEAFF. V is TRBV7-9 and J is TRBJ1-1; a possible D gene is TRBD1 (6 bases). V lost 0 bases and J lost 0, with 8 bases in between. Germline lookup yields CDR1 SEHNR and CDR2 FQNEAQ (reference sequence). The CDR3 has 15 residues.

This clone has only a few counts. A read error may produce the germline difference seen at one junction end. This sample also contains other DNA sequences that code for the same CDR3. The chain joins TRBV7-6 to TRBJ1-1; D gene unclear. There are 13 residues in the CDR3. In germline, CDR1 is SGHVS, CDR2 FNYEAQ. CDR3 sequence (DNA): TGCGCCAGCAGCCAAGAGGCGGAGGCGGCAGCTTTCTTT. Translating it yields CASSQEAEAAAFF.

The chain uses TRBV7-9 and TRBJ2-1, with 10 bases lining up with TRBD2. Germline assignment: CDR1 SEHNR and CDR2 FQNEAQ (reference sequence). The CDR3 covers 14 residues. J gave up 7 bases and V 3 bases, and 3 bases lay outside the gene matches. The CDR3 region has the DNA TGTGCCAGCAGCTTTAGCGGGGGGCGTAATGAGCAGTTCTTC. It yields the protein CASSFSGGRNEQFF.

The CDR3 DNA is TGTGCCAGCAGCCCACCAGGGTGGGAAGAGACCCAGTACTTC. It codes for CASSPPGWEETQYF. The genes are TRBV27 and TRBJ2-5; TRBD1 is a possible D gene (5 bases). V was shortened by 6 bases and J by 3 bases, with 14 bases between the two germline ends. Germline values: CDR1 MNHEY, CDR2 SMNVEV (reference sequence). This CDR3 comprises 14 residues.

Points on this clone: One end of the junction fails to match germline, which may point to a read error. The chain carries TRBV2 and TRBJ2-7; 9 bases are shared with TRBD1. The CDR3 is 15 amino acids. The germline CDR1 and CDR2 sequences are SNHLY and FYNNEI. CDR3 sequence (DNA): TGTGCCAGCGGTGACCGGGACAGGGCTTCGTACGAGCAGTACTTC. It is translated as CASGDRDRASYEQYF.

J is TRBJ2-1 and V is TRBV5-1; no clear D gene. Germline CDR1 SGHRS, CDR2 YFSETQ. Trimming pared 1 base from V and 0 bases from J, leaving 8 bases between. The CDR3 contains 15 residues. The CDR3 DNA reads as TGCGCCAGCAGCTTGTCACATCCCTCCTACAATGAGCAGTTCTTC. Its protein is CASSLSHPSYNEQFF.

V gene TRBV6-1 combines with J gene TRBJ1-2; D not resolved. Germline values: CDR1 MNHNS, CDR2 SASEGT. This CDR3 region has 13 residues. Trimming pared 7 bases from V and 7 bases from J, leaving 16 bases between. CDR3 bases: TGTGCCAGCAAGGTTCCGGGTGTGGGTGGCTACACCTTC. Amino acid sequence: CASKVPGVGGYTF.

In its sample, this clone was seen a few times. This chain links TRBV15 with TRBJ2-1; 10 bases fit TRBD2. CDR3 length: 18 amino acids. CDR1 is LNHNV and CDR2 is YYDKDF in the germline V gene (reference sequence). V lost 0 bases to trimming and J lost 6 bases; unmatched junction nucleotides: 11. Here the CDR3 reads CATSRDPQGAGGGNEQFF. CDR3 coding DNA: TGTGCCACCAGCAGAGATCCCCAAGGAGCGGGAGGGGGCAATGAGCAGTTCTTC.

The chain carries TRBV28 and TRBJ1-2; D is perhaps TRBD1 (5 bases). The germline CDR1 and CDR2 sequences are MDHEN and SYDVKM. V was cut by 6 bases and J by 4 bases, with 9 bases left in between. The CDR3 loop spans 12 amino acids. CDR3 DNA sequence: TGTGCCAGCAGACGGACAAGCTATGGCTACACCTTC. Encoded protein: CASRRTSYGYTF.

The chain couples TRBV7-2 to TRBJ1-6; TRBD1 is a possible D gene (5 bases). Germline V gene sequence: CDR1 SGHTA, CDR2 FQGNSA. The CDR3 has 14 amino acids. V was shortened by 5 bases and J by 7 bases, with 12 bases between the two germline ends. In DNA, the CDR3 is TGTGCCAGCAGCCTTGGACGGGGGAATTCACCCCTCCACTTT. Translated: CASSLGRGNSPLHF.

The gene calls are TRBV6-1 and TRBJ2-1, with D tentatively TRBD2 (5 bases). The CDR3 has 14 residues. The germline V and J ends were trimmed by 7 bases and 0 bases, with 10 bases remaining between them. Germline CDR1 reads MNHNS; CDR2 reads SASEGT. Here the CDR3 DNA reads TGTGCCAGCACGCCGGGGAGCTCCTACAATGAGCAGTTCTTC. Translated, it gives CASTPGSSYNEQFF.

In its sample, this clone was seen once. The chain links TRBV2 to TRBJ2-7; 8 nucleotides line up with TRBD1. This CDR3 is built from 17 residues. The V segment lost 5 bases and the J segment 6 bases; nucleotides outside the gene matches: 18. Germline CDR1 is SNHLY and CDR2 is FYNNEI. The chain's CDR3 is CASSPKGFGTGSLEQYF. CDR3 nucleotides: TGTGCCAGCAGTCCCAAGGGTTTTGGGACAGGATCCCTCGAGCAGTACTTC.

The J gene is TRBJ1-2, the V gene TRBV28, with 7 bases lining up with TRBD1. The V segment lost 2 bases and the J segment 5 bases; nucleotides outside the gene matches: 5. The CDR3 totals 14 residues. Germline lookup yields CDR1 MDHEN and CDR2 SYDVKM. In nucleotides, the CDR3 is TGTGCCAGCAGTTTAGACAGGGCGATGTATGGCTACACCTTC. Encoded protein: CASSLDRAMYGYTF.